The following is a T cell receptor beta chain sequence with its context. Its antigen is still unknown. The data belong to a study of long-term antiretroviral therapy in people with HIV. Whole-study findings and limits: Clones expanded before ART dominated the repertoire at all time points.

A v3.0 immunoSEQ assay was performed at survey level. Only in-frame clones appear in the TCRdb table, and some are missing; sequencing was by immunoSEQ multiplex PCR. The sample yields 26,000 or so clones, around 87% seen once. One or more pre-ART and two or more post-ART PBMC samples were available from each donor. The TCR sequence derives from a woman younger than 45 with HIV. Sequenced material: unsorted PBMCs, taken 1.9 years after starting antiretroviral therapy.

The CDR3 coding sequence is TGTGCCAGCAGCTTGTCGGGGGGCTGGACCGGGGAGCTGTTTTTT. Its protein product is CASSLSGGWTGELFF. V is TRBV11-2 and J is TRBJ2-2; D is possibly TRBD2 (7 bases). V was cut by 3 bases and J by 5 bases, with 13 bases left in between. Per the germline V gene, CDR1 is SGHAT and CDR2 is FQNNGV. The CDR3 has 15 amino acids. Full variable domain (outside the CDR3, taken from reference TRBV11-2 and TRBJ2-2): EAGVAQSPRYKIIEKRQSVAFWCNPISGHATLYWYQQILGQGPKLLIQFQNNGVVDDSQLPKDRFSAERLKGVDSTLKIQPAKLEDSAVYLCASSLSGGWTGELFFGEGSRLTVL.